Listed below are T cell receptor beta chains from one sample, sequenced in a study of beta chain features in type 1 diabetes. This table comes from immunoSEQ multiplex PCR, and its TCRdb copy is limited to in-frame clones, with some not included. Among roughly 730,000 clones listed, roughly 13% were seen once. Sequencing input: naive CD4+ T cells from blood. The receptors stem from a man younger than 35 with type 1 diabetes. Each CDR3 is given with its conserved first and last residue. The order of the fields is clone size, D gene, J gene, V gene, CDR3 protein, CDR3 DNA. D genes are given only for firm matches. The size entry is marked missing in some rows and otherwise reads once, few, many or a size class.

>few|.|TRBJ1-1|TRBV4-1
CASSQDSTRNTEAFF
TGCGCCAGCAGCCAAGATTCAACCCGCAACACTGAAGCTTTCTTT
>.|.|TRBJ1-6|TRBV4-2
CASSQETNNSPLHF
TGTGCCAGCAGCCAAGAGACCAATAATTCACCCCTCCACTTT
>few|TRBD1|TRBJ2-3|TRBV7-9
CASSLGGGRTDTQYF
TGTGCCAGCAGCTTAGGAGGGGGCCGCACAGATACGCAGTATTTT
>few|.|TRBJ1-1|TRBV13
CASSLRDTEAFF
TGTGCCAGCAGCCTCCGGGACACTGAAGCTTTCTTT
>few|.|TRBJ2-1|TRBV2
CASSPAGYNEQFF
TGTGCCAGCAGCCCGGCAGGGTACAATGAGCAGTTCTTC
>few|.|TRBJ1-2|TRBV2
CASRVGQDANYGYTF
TGTGCCAGCAGGGTGGGACAAGACGCTAACTATGGCTACACCTTC
>few|TRBD1|TRBJ1-2|TRBV5-1
CASSPRQGTYGYTF
TGCGCCAGCAGCCCGCGACAGGGGACCTATGGCTACACCTTC
>.|.|TRBJ1-4|TRBV5-1
CASSFETTGKLFF
TGCGCCAGCAGCTTCGAGACGACGGGGAAACTGTTTTTT
>.|.|TRBJ1-2|TRBV30
CACPRGYWGYTF
TGTGCCTGTCCGAGGGGTTATTGGGGCTACACCTTC
>few|.|TRBJ1-1|TRBV7-8
CASSLAETNTEAFF
TGTGCCAGCAGCTTAGCAGAGACGAACACTGAAGCTTTCTTT
>few|.|TRBJ2-7|TRBV5-1
CASSFSLGAYEQYF
TGCGCCAGCAGCTTTTCTTTAGGGGCCTACGAGCAGTACTTC
>.|.|TRBJ2-5|TRBV9
CASSRAGFQETQYF
TGTGCCAGCAGCAGAGCAGGCTTCCAAGAGACCCAGTACTTC
>.|TRBD2|TRBJ2-1|TRBV19
CASISGGTYNEQFF
TGTGCCAGTATTAGCGGGGGAACCTACAATGAGCAGTTCTTC
>few|.|TRBJ1-4|TRBV14
CASSPASGEKLFF
TGTGCCAGCAGCCCCGCGTCGGGTGAAAAACTGTTTTTT
>few|TRBD1|TRBJ1-1|TRBV5-1
CASSLPTGEVTEAFF
TGCGCCAGCAGCTTGCCGACAGGGGAGGTGACTGAAGCTTTCTTT
>.|.|TRBJ1-5|TRBV6-4
CASSDEENQPQHF
TGTGCCAGCAGTGACGAGGAGAATCAGCCCCAGCATTTT
>few|.|TRBJ2-2|TRBV5-1
CASSLDGGNTGELFF
TGCGCCAGCAGCTTGGACGGGGGGAACACCGGGGAGCTGTTTTTT
>few|.|TRBJ2-3|TRBV10-3
CAISESSGYSTDTQYF
TGTGCCATCAGTGAGTCGAGCGGGTATAGCACAGATACGCAGTATTTT
>.|.|TRBJ2-1|TRBV2
CASNPESSYNEQFF
TGTGCCAGCAATCCGGAAAGCTCCTACAATGAGCAGTTCTTC
>few|.|TRBJ2-3|TRBV19
CASSEGDTDTQYF
TGTGCCAGTAGTGAAGGGGACACAGATACGCAGTATTTT
>.|.|TRBJ1-2|TRBV28
CASGLRGASLGGYTF
TGTGCCAGCGGTCTCAGGGGTGCTTCCCTGGGTGGCTACACCTTC
>.|TRBD1|TRBJ1-1|TRBV6-5
CASSPGTATEAFF
TGTGCCAGCAGCCCCGGGACAGCCACTGAAGCTTTCTTT
>.|.|TRBJ2-1|TRBV7-2
CASSLARERWDEQFF
TGTGCCAGCAGCCTGGCACGGGAAAGGTGGGATGAGCAGTTCTTC
>.|TRBD2|TRBJ2-1|TRBV19
CASSAGTSGVVEQFF
TGTGCCAGTAGTGCGGGGACTAGCGGTGTGGTTGAGCAGTTCTTC
>few|TRBD1|TRBJ2-7|TRBV27
CASSLWGQSEQYF
TGTGCCAGCAGTTTATGGGGACAGTCAGAGCAGTACTTC
>few|.|TRBJ2-6|TRBV5-1
CASSLTYDSGANVLTF
TGCGCCAGCAGCTTGACTTATGACTCTGGGGCCAACGTCCTGACTTTC
>few|.|TRBJ2-1|TRBV5-4
CASSGEGSSYNEQFF
TGTGCCAGCAGCGGAGAGGGCAGCTCCTACAATGAGCAGTTCTTC
>few|.|TRBJ1-5|TRBV28
CASSSVRISNQPQHF
TGTGCCAGCAGTTCGGTCCGGATTAGCAATCAGCCCCAGCATTTT